This T cell receptor beta chain was found in a study of beta chain features in type 1 diabetes. Background on the study: Over all samples combined, fewer than 140,000,000 sorted cells were examined. The study, taken as a whole, reports: Moderate yet significant TCRB CDR3 shortening was seen in Type 1 diabetes patients in all four CD4+ subsets. Whatever favoring of shorter templates PCR might show would apply equally to patients and controls.

Expressed TCRB transcripts were sequenced, since all the RNA that had been isolated was reverse transcribed. There were approximately 3.7 million reads on average in the naive, central memory and regulatory T cell samples. Profiling relied on immunoSEQ multiplex PCR, and the TCRdb table lists in-frame clones only, not all of them. The sample comprises about 650,000 clones, around 12% of which are singletons, and more than 0.1% rests with the top ten. This CDR3 region has 14 residues. CDR1 is SQVTM and CDR2 is ANQGSEA in the germline V gene. V dropped 4 bases and J dropped 0 bases, with 12 bases sitting between them. As regards this clone: Its cognate antigen is unknown.

The sequence was obtained from a man aged 25-40 years with type 1 diabetes. Specimen: naive CD4+ T cells from blood. The chain employs TRBV29-1 and TRBJ1-2; D gene unclear. In nucleotides, the CDR3 is TGCAGCGTTGCTAGCAGCCTCCCTAACTATGGCTACACCTTC. Encoded protein: CSVASSLPNYGYTF.